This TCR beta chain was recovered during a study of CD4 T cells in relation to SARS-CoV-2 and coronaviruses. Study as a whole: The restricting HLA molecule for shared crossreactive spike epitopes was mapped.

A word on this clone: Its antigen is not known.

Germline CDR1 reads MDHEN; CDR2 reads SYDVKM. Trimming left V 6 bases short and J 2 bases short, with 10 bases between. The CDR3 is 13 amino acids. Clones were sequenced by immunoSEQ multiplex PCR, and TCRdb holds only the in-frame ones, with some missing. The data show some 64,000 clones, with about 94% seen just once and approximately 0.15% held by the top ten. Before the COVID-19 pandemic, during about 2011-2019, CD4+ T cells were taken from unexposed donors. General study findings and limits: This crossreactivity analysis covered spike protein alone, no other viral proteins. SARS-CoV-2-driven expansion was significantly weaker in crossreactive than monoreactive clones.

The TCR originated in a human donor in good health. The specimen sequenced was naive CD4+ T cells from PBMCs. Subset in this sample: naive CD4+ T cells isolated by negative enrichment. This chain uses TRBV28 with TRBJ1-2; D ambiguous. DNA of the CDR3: TGTGCCAGCAGACAAACAGCGAACTATGGCTACACCTTC. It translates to CASRQTANYGYTF.